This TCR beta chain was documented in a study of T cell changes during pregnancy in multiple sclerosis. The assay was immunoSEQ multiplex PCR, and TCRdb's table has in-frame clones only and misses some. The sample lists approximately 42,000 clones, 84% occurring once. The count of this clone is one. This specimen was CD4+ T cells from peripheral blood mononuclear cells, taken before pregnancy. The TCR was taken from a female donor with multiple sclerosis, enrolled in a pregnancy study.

CDR3 sequence: CASRNQGGLYEQYF. The CDR3 DNA is TGTGCCAGCAGAAACCAGGGAGGGTTGTACGAGCAGTACTTC. V is TRBV5-6 and J is TRBJ2-7; 7 bases are a match to TRBD2. The V and J ends lost 5 bases and 4 bases, in that order; junction bases with no gene match: 9. This CDR3 contains 14 residues. CDR1 is SGHDT and CDR2 is YYEEEE in the germline V gene.